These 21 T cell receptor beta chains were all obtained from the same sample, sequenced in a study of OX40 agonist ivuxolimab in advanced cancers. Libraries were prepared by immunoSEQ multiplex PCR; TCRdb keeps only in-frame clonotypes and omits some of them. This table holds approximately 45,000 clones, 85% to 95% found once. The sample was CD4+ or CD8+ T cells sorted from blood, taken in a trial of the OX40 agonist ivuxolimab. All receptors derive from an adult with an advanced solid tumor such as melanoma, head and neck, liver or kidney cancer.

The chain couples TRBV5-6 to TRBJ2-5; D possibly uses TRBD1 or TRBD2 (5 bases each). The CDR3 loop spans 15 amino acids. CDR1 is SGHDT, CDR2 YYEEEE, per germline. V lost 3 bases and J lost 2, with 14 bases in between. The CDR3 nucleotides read TGTGCCAGCAGCTCAGCCGGGACGGTACAAGAGACCCAGTACTTC. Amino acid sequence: CASSSAGTVQETQYF.

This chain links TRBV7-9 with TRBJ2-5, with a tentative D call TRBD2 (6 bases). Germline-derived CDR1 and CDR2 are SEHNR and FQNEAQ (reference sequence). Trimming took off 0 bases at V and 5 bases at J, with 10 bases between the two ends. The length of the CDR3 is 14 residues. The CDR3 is CASSLALGRETQYF. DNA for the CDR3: TGTGCCAGCAGCTTAGCGCTAGGGAGGGAGACCCAGTACTTC.

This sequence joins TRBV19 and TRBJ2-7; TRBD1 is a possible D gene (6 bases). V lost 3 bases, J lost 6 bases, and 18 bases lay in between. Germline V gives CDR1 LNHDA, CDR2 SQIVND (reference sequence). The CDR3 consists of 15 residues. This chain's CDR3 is CASSMTQGATSEQYF. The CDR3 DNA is TGTGCCAGTAGTATGACACAGGGCGCTACCTCCGAGCAGTACTTC.

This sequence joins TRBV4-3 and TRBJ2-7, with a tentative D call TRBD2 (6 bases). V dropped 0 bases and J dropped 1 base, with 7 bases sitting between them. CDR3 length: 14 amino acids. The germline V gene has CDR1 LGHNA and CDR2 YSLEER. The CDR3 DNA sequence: TGCGCCAGCAGCCAAGACCGGGGGTCCTACGAGCAGTACTTC. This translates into CASSQDRGSYEQYF.

The CDR3 sequence: CASSVGAGDRQYF. As DNA, the CDR3 is TGTGCCAGCAGCGTAGGGGCCGGGGACAGGCAGTATTTT. This rearrangement joins TRBV9 to TRBJ2-3; 7 bases line up with TRBD1. The CDR3 is 13 residues long. V was pared by 0 bases and J by 11 bases, with 6 bases of the junction left unmatched. Germline V gives CDR1 SGDLS, CDR2 YYNGEE.

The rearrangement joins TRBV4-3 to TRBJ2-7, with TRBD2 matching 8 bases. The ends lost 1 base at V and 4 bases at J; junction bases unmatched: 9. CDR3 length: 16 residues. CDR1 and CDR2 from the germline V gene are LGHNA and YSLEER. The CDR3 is CASSQVLTSGTYEQYF. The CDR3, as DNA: TGCGCCAGCAGCCAAGTACTAACTAGCGGAACATACGAGCAGTACTTC.

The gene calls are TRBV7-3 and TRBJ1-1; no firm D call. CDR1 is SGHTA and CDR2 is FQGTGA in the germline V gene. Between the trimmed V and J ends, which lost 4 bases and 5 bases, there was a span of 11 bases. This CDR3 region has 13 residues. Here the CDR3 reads CASSSAGWTEAFF. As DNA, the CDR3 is TGTGCCAGCAGCTCAGCCGGGTGGACTGAAGCTTTCTTT.

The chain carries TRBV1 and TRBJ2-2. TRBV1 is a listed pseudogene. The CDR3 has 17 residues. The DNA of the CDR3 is TGCACCAGCAGCTTATTAGGGGGGCCTAGCGCGGCCGGGGAGCTGTTTTTT. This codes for CTSSLLGGPSAAGELFF.

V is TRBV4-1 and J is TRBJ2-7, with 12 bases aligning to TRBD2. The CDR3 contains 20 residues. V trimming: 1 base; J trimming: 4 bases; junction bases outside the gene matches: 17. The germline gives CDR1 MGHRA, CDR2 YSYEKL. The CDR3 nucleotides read TGCGCCAGCAGCCAAGGTAGTGGAGGAGTACTAGCGGGAGGAGATTACGAGCAGTACTTC. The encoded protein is CASSQGSGGVLAGGDYEQYF.

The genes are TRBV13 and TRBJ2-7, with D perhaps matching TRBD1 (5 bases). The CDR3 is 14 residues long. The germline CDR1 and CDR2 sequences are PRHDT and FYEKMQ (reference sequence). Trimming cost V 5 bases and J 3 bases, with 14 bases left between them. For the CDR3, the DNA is TGTGCCAGCAGCGCAGCCGGACACTTCTACGAGCAGTACTTC. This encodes CASSAAGHFYEQYF. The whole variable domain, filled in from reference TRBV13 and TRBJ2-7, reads AAGVIQSPRHLIKEKRETATLKCYPIPRHDTVYWYQQGPGQDPQFLISFYEKMQSDKGSIPDRFSAQQFSDYHSELNMSSLELGDSALYFCASSAAGHFYEQYFGPGTRLTVT.

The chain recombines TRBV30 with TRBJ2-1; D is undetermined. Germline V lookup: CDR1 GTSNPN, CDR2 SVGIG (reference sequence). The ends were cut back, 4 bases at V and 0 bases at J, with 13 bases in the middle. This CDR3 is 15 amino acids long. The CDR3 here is CAWISGMGSYNEQFF. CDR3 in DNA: TGTGCCTGGATTAGTGGGATGGGCTCCTACAATGAGCAGTTCTTC.

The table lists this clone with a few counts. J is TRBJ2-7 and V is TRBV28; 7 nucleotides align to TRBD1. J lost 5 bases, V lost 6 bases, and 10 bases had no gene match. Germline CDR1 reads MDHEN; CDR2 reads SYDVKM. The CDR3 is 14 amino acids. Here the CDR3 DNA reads TGTGCCAGCAGCGAGTCGACAGGGATGGACGAGCAGTACTTC. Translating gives CASSESTGMDEQYF.

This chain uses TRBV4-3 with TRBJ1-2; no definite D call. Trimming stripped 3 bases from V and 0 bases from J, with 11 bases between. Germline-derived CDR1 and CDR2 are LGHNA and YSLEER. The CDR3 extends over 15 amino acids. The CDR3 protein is CASSQTTRTNYGYTF. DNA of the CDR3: TGCGCCAGCAGCCAGACAACACGGACTAACTATGGCTACACCTTC.

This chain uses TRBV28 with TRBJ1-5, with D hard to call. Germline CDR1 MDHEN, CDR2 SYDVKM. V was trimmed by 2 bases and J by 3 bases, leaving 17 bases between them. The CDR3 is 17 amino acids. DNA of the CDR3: TGTGCCAGCAGTTTACCGGCGTTCGGCAGACACAATCAGCCCCAGCATTTT. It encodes CASSLPAFGRHNQPQHF.

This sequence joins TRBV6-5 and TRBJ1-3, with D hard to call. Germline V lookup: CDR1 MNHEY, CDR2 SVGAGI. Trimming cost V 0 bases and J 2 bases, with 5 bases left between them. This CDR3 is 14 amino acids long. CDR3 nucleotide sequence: TGTGCCAGCAGTTACTCCGGGGCTGGAAACACCATATATTTT. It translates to CASSYSGAGNTIYF.

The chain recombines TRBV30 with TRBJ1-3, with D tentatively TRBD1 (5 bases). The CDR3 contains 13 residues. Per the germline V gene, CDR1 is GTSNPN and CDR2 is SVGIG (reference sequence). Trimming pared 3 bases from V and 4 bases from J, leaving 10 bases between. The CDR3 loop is CAWREGYGNTIYF. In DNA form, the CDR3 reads TGTGCCTGGAGGGAGGGGTACGGAAACACCATATATTTT.

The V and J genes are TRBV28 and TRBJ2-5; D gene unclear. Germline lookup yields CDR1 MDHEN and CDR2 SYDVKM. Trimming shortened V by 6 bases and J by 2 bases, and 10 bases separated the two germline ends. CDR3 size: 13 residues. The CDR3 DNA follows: TGTGCCAGCAGGTATCCGGGTCAAGAGACCCAGTACTTC. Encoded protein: CASRYPGQETQYF.

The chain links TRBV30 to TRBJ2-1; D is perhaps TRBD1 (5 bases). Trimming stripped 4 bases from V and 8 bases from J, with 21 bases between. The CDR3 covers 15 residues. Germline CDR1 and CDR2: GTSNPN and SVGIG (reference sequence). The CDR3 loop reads CAWTRISGNWDEQFF. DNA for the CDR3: TGTGCCTGGACTAGGATTTCAGGGAATTGGGATGAGCAGTTCTTC.

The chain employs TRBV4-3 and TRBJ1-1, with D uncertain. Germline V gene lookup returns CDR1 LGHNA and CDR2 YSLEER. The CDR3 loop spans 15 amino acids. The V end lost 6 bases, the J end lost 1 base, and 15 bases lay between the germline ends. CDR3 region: CASRLSGGKNTEAFF. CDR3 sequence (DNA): TGCGCCAGCAGGCTCTCGGGTGGGAAGAACACTGAAGCTTTCTTT.

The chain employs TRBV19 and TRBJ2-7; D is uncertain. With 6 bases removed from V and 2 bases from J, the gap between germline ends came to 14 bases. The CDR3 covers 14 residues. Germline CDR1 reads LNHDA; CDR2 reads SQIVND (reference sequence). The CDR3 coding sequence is TGTGCCAGTAGCTTCTCGTCAGCCACCTACGAGCAGTACTTC. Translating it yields CASSFSSATYEQYF.

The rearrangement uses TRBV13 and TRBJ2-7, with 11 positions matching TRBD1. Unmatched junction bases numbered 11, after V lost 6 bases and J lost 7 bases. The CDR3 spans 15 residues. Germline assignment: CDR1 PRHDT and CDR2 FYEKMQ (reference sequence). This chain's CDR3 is CASSPPGQGAWEQYF. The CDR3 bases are TGTGCCAGCAGTCCCCCTGGACAGGGGGCGTGGGAGCAGTACTTC.